Following are 19 T cell receptor beta chains from one sample sequenced in a study of long-term antiretroviral therapy in people with HIV. Survey-level immunoSEQ v3.0 assays were run. The repertoire was sequenced with immunoSEQ multiplex PCR; TCRdb's copy has only in-frame clones and lacks some. The table lists around 27,000 clones, almost 90% of them singletons. This material consisted of unsorted PBMCs, taken about 4.3 years after starting antiretroviral therapy. All receptors come from a man aged 25-45 years with HIV.

This clone was counted a few times. V usage is TRBV2 and J usage is TRBJ1-2; D is ambiguous. Germline assignment: CDR1 SNHLY and CDR2 FYNNEI. The CDR3 has 12 residues. V shed 7 bases and J shed 8 bases, with 14 bases lying between them. CDR3: CASTYLEEGYTF. The CDR3 region has the DNA TGTGCCAGCACTTACCTCGAGGAAGGCTACACCTTC.

The chain recombines TRBV4-3 with TRBJ2-2; 11 nucleotides align to TRBD1. CDR1 and CDR2 (germline): LGHNA, YSLEER. The CDR3 spans 17 residues. The junction had 9 bases not matched to a gene; V was cut back by 5 bases and J by 4 bases. The CDR3 sequence is CASSLSSGQGVTGELFF. The CDR3 nucleotides read TGCGCCAGCAGCTTATCTTCGGGACAGGGGGTCACCGGGGAGCTGTTTTTT.

V is TRBV11-2 and J is TRBJ1-1; 7 bases fit TRBD1. This CDR3 contains 14 residues. Germline loops: CDR1 SGHAT, CDR2 FQNNGV. Trimming cost V 5 bases and J 4 bases; bases outside gene matches: 7. CDR3 nucleotide sequence: TGTGCCAGCAGCCAAGACAGGGTGGGCACTGAAGCTTTCTTT. Its protein is CASSQDRVGTEAFF.

This chain connects TRBV4-3 to TRBJ2-7, with D perhaps matching TRBD2 (6 bases). The CDR3 is 15 amino acids. CDR1 is LGHNA, CDR2 YSLEER, per germline. Trimming left V 1 base short and J 4 bases short, with 14 bases between. DNA for the CDR3: TGCGCCAGCAGCCAAGGGTATCCTGGAGGGTACGAGCAGTACTTC. This gives the protein CASSQGYPGGYEQYF.

This clone was picked up one time. V and J are TRBV25-1 and TRBJ2-3, with D possibly TRBD2 on 6 matching bases. V lost 0 bases and J 6 bases, leaving 10 bases between the germline ends. The CDR3 has 14 amino acids. Per the germline V gene, CDR1 is MGHDK and CDR2 is SYGVNS. CDR3 sequence: CASSEYGRADTQYF. The CDR3 DNA reads as TGTGCCAGCAGTGAATACGGGAGAGCGGATACGCAGTATTTT.

This sequence joins TRBV6-1 and TRBJ2-7, with D uncertain. This CDR3 comprises 12 residues. Trimming left V 11 bases short and J 0 bases short, with 11 bases between. Germline V gives CDR1 MNHNS, CDR2 SASEGT. DNA for the CDR3: TGTGCCCTTCACCTTAGCTCCTACGAGCAGTACTTC. The encoded protein is CALHLSSYEQYF.

The sample holds a few counts of this clone. This rearrangement joins TRBV15 to TRBJ2-7; 7 positions agree with TRBD1. Germline V gives CDR1 LNHNV, CDR2 YYDKDF (reference sequence). The CDR3 is 14 residues long. Germline trimming cut 1 base from V and 5 bases from J; bases unmatched to any gene: 5. The CDR3 here is CATSRVTGKHEQYF. The CDR3 nucleotides read TGTGCCACCAGCAGAGTGACAGGGAAACACGAGCAGTACTTC.

V usage is TRBV9 and J usage is TRBJ2-3; maybe TRBD1 (6 bases). Germline CDR1 reads SGDLS; CDR2 reads YYNGEE. This CDR3 has 16 residues. Trimming took 0 bases from V and 1 from J, leaving 12 bases between them. The CDR3 here is CASSVGLGQRTDTQYF. DNA for the CDR3: TGTGCCAGCAGCGTAGGGCTAGGACAGCGCACAGATACGCAGTATTTT.

The CDR3 DNA reads TGTGCCAGCAGTTACTCGATTCGGAGCAATCAGCCCCAGCATTTT. It yields the protein CASSYSIRSNQPQHF. The chain links TRBV6-6 to TRBJ1-5; D not certain. Trimming left V 0 bases short and J 1 base short, with 7 bases between. Germline V gene lookup returns CDR1 MNHNY and CDR2 SVGAGI (reference sequence). The CDR3 contains 15 residues.

J is TRBJ1-5 and V is TRBV23-1; 8 positions agree with TRBD1. TRBV23-1 is identified as an open reading frame with a role that is uncertain. V lost 0 bases to trimming and J lost 6 bases; unmatched junction nucleotides: 7. This CDR3 contains 16 residues. The DNA of the CDR3 is TGCGCCAGCAGTCAATCTAAAGGACAGGGAGGTCAGCCCCAGCATTTT. Translating it yields CASSQSKGQGGQPQHF.

The J gene is TRBJ2-3, the V gene TRBV6-1, with 7 bases matching TRBD2. Germline assignment: CDR1 MNHNS and CDR2 SASEGT. V lost 7 bases to trimming and J lost 1 base; unmatched junction nucleotides: 8. The CDR3 sequence is 15 residues long. The CDR3 DNA reads TGTGCCAGCAAAGTAAGCGGGGTAGGCACAGATACGCAGTATTTT. Translating gives CASKVSGVGTDTQYF.

V gene TRBV28 combines with J gene TRBJ2-7; D unclear. V dropped 3 bases and J dropped 9 bases, with 12 bases sitting between them. The CDR3 sequence is 12 residues long. From germline, CDR1 is MDHEN and CDR2 SYDVKM. DNA for the CDR3: TGTGCCAGCAGTTTGGATAGAGGTGGGCAGTACTTC. Its translation is CASSLDRGGQYF.

The V and J genes are TRBV4-3 and TRBJ1-1; D not certain. V lost 1 base to trimming and J lost 1 base, with 7 bases between them. Looked up from germline, CDR1 is LGHNA and CDR2 is YSLEER. CDR3 length: 14 residues. The CDR3 is CASSQVVGNTEAFF. DNA of the CDR3: TGCGCCAGCAGCCAAGTAGTCGGGAACACTGAAGCTTTCTTT.

The J gene is TRBJ1-4, the V gene TRBV6-5; a weak D match, TRBD1 (6 bases). This CDR3 comprises 13 residues. In germline, CDR1 is MNHEY, CDR2 SVGAGI. Between the trimmed V and J ends, which lost 6 bases and 8 bases, there was a span of 13 bases. The CDR3 loop is CASRVGQNEKLFF. CDR3 in DNA: TGTGCCAGCAGAGTAGGACAGAACGAAAAACTGTTTTTT.

The V gene is TRBV5-4, the J gene TRBJ2-7, with 10 bases matching TRBD1. V lost 7 bases, J lost 6 bases, and 4 bases stayed unmatched. The CDR3 covers 12 residues. Germline V gene data show CDR1 as SGHNT and CDR2 as YYREEE (reference sequence). DNA of the CDR3: TGTGCCAGCGGGACAGGGGCGGTCGAGCAGTACTTC. As protein: CASGTGAVEQYF.

V usage is TRBV9 and J usage is TRBJ2-5; D possibly corresponds to TRBD1 (6 bases). CDR1 SGDLS and CDR2 YYNGEE come from the germline V gene. Deletions cut 2 bases from V and 1 base from J, with 18 bases between. This CDR3 is 17 amino acids long. The CDR3 DNA sequence: TGTGCCAGCAGCGTGGGATCGGTGGGGGCCTTCCAAGAGACCCAGTACTTC. As protein: CASSVGSVGAFQETQYF.

The genes are TRBV4-3 and TRBJ1-5; D is ambiguous. Per the germline V gene, CDR1 is LGHNA and CDR2 is YSLEER. The CDR3 is 15 residues long. The ends were cut back, 4 bases at V and 0 bases at J, with 10 bases in the middle. The chain's CDR3 is CASSPLIDSNQPQHF. Written as DNA, the CDR3 is TGCGCCAGCAGCCCACTCATAGATAGCAATCAGCCCCAGCATTTT.

Here the CDR3 reads CASSQEAAGSSYNEQFF. Written as DNA, the CDR3 is TGCGCCAGCAGCCAAGAGGCGGCAGGCAGCTCCTACAATGAGCAGTTCTTC. V and J are TRBV4-3 and TRBJ2-1; D is ambiguous. V dropped 0 bases and J dropped 0 bases, with 12 bases sitting between them. The CDR3 has 17 amino acids. Per germline, CDR1 LGHNA and CDR2 YSLEER.

The V and J genes are TRBV7-9 and TRBJ2-3; D may correspond to TRBD1 or TRBD2 (5 bases each). Trimming pared 2 bases from V and 6 bases from J, leaving 15 bases between. CDR1 and CDR2 from the germline V gene are SEHNR and FQNEAQ (reference sequence). This CDR3 has 15 amino acids. CDR3 sequence (DNA): TGTGCCAGCAGCTTATTAGGGGAGTTGTCCGATACGCAGTATTTT. Translation: CASSLLGELSDTQYF.